Included here is one T cell receptor beta chain sequence, with context. What it recognizes is unknown. Trimming took 6 bases from V and 4 from J; bases not matched to a gene: 2. This CDR3 spans 12 amino acids. From germline, CDR1 is MNHEY and CDR2 SVGAGI. These data come from a study of T cell responses to AZD1222 COVID-19 vaccine. Study-wide points: Only 6 or 7 individuals given AZD1222 were seropositive at baseline.

Method: immunoSEQ multiplex PCR; TCRdb's copy keeps in-frame clones and lacks some. In the table there are under 200,000 clones, about 88% of which are singletons. The clonotype comes from an adult who received the AZD1222 COVID-19 vaccine. The rearrangement joins TRBV6-5 to TRBJ1-1; TRBD1 agrees at 7 bases. Sequenced here: peripheral blood, sampled 28 days after the second AZD1222 dose. CDR3: CASRHRGTEAFF. Written as DNA, the CDR3 is TGTGCCAGCAGACACAGGGGCACTGAAGCTTTCTTT.